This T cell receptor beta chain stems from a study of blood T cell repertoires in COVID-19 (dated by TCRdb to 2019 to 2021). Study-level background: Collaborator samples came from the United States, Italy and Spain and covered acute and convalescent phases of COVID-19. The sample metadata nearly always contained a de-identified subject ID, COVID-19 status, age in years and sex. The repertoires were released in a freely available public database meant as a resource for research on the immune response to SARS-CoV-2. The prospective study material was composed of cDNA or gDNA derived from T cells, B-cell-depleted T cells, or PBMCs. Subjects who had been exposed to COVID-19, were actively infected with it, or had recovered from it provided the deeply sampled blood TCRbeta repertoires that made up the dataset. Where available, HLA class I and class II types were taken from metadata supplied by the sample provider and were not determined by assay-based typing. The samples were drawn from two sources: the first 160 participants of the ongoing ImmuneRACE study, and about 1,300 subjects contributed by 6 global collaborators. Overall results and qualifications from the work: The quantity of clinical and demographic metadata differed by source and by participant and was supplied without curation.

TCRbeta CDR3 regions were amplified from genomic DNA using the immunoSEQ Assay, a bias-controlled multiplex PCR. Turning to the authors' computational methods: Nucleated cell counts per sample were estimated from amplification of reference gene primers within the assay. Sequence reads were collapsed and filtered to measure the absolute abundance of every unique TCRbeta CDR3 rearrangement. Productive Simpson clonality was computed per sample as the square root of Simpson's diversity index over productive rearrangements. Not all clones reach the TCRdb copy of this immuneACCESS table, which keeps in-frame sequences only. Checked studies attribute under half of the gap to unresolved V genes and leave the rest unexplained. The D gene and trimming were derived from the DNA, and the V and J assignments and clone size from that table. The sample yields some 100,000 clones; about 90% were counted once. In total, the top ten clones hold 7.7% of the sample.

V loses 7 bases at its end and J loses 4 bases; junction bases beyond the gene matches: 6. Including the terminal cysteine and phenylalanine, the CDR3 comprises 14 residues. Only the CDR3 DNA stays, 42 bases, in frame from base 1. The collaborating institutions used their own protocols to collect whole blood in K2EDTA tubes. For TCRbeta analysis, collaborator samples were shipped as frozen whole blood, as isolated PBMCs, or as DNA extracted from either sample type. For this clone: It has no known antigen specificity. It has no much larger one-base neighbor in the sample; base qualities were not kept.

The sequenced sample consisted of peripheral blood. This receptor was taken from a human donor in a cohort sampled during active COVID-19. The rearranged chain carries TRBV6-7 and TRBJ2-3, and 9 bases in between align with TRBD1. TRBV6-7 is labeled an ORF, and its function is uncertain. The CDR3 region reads CASTGTGRADTQYF. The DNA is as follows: TGTGCCAGCACGGGGACAGGGAGGGCAGATACGCAGTATTTT.